This TCR beta chain was found in a study of resident and recirculating memory T cells in vitiligo. Generated by immunoSEQ multiplex PCR, the TCRdb table keeps only in-frame clones and is missing some. Of tens of thousands of clones listed, 92% are singletons. The CDR3 loop spans 13 amino acids. J gave up 4 bases and V 7 bases, and 7 bases lay outside the gene matches. CDR1 and CDR2 from the germline V gene are MNHEY and SVGAGI. Stability required unchanged lesions during the previous 6 months. Confetti depigmentation, marking active vitiligo, was absent in these patients. Patients had received no treatment within the previous three months. Comments on this clone: Its antigen is currently unknown.

Study-wide points: Vitiligo lesions lacked a unique dominant clone, and clonality varied.

The material sequenced was blood. The V and J genes are TRBV6-5 and TRBJ2-7; 7 bases map to TRBD2. The sequence was obtained from a male donor with vitiligo. The CDR3 region is CASTITGGYEQYF. CDR3 DNA: TGTGCCAGCACCATAACGGGGGGATACGAGCAGTACTTC.